The 5 T cell receptor beta chains below were found in one sample sequenced in a study of CD8+ T cells in alopecia areata. Isolated RNA was reverse transcribed into cDNA used as the sequencing template. Some clones are missing from TCRdb's copy, which holds only in-frame ones; the method was immunoSEQ multiplex PCR. The sample yields around 86,000 clones, 70% to 85% seen once. Noted treatment: oral pan-JAK inhibitor, 5-10 mg twice daily. The sample was CD8+ T cells sorted from blood, taken at approximately week 45, from a patient treated with tofacitinib. All receptors derive from a human donor with alopecia areata.

This chain links TRBV29-1 with TRBJ1-2, with 7 bases fitting TRBD1. Germline-derived CDR1 and CDR2 are SQVTM and ANQGSEA. The CDR3 has 13 amino acids. Germline trimming cut 7 bases from V and 4 bases from J; bases unmatched to any gene: 9. This CDR3 is CSALTGESYGYTF. CDR3 nucleotides: TGCAGCGCCCTAACAGGGGAGAGCTATGGCTACACCTTC.

This clone is a singleton in its sample. J is TRBJ2-5 and V is TRBV30; D not resolved. This CDR3 is 14 amino acids long. Germline assignment: CDR1 GTSNPN and CDR2 SVGIG (reference sequence). Trimming took 1 base from V and 5 from J, leaving 14 bases between them. The DNA for the CDR3 is TGTGCCTGGAGTGACACCGGGCCACGGGAGACCCAGTACTTC. Protein sequence: CAWSDTGPRETQYF.

This clone occurred once. This chain connects TRBV5-6 to TRBJ2-7; 8 bases match TRBD1. This CDR3 has 15 amino acids. Trimming cost V 4 bases and J 3 bases; bases outside gene matches: 9. CDR1 and CDR2 from the germline V gene are SGHDT and YYEEEE. This CDR3 is CASSDERTGNYEQYF. CDR3 DNA sequence: TGTGCCAGCAGCGACGAACGGACAGGGAACTACGAGCAGTACTTC. Full variable domain (outside the CDR3, taken from reference TRBV5-6 and TRBJ2-7): DAGVTQSPTHLIKTRGQQVTLRCSPKSGHDTVSWYQQALGQGPQFIFQYYEEEERQRGNFPDRFSGHQFPNYSSELNVNALLLGDSALYLCASSDERTGNYEQYFGPGTRLTVT.

The chain joins TRBV9 to TRBJ1-2, with a tentative D call TRBD1 (6 bases). Germline CDR1 reads SGDLS; CDR2 reads YYNGEE. This CDR3 comprises 14 residues. Deletions cut 4 bases from V and 6 bases from J, with 16 bases between. In nucleotides, the CDR3 is TGTGCCAGCAGCTCAGAGAGGGCAGGGGATGGCTACACCTTC. Translating it yields CASSSERAGDGYTF. Drawing the rest from reference TRBV9 and TRBJ1-2, the complete variable domain is DSGVTQTPKHLITATGQRVTLRCSPRSGDLSVYWYQQSLDQGLQFLIQYYNGEERAKGNILERFSAQQFPDLHSELNLSSLELGDSALYFCASSSERAGDGYTFGSGTRLTVV.

This chain links TRBV7-2 with TRBJ1-1, with D unresolved. Germline CDR1 and CDR2: SGHTA and FQGNSA. V was shortened by 2 bases and J by 5 bases, with 12 bases between the two germline ends. CDR3 length equals 14 residues. This chain's CDR3 is CASSLSLVGTEAFF. The CDR3 DNA reads as TGTGCCAGCAGCTTATCCCTCGTCGGGACTGAAGCTTTCTTT.